This record looks at one T cell receptor (beta chain) sequence and its context. The antigen is undetermined. This CDR3 contains 15 residues. Germline V lookup: CDR1 LGHNA, CDR2 YSLEER. The ends were cut back, 0 bases at V and 4 bases at J, with 12 bases in the middle. Extraction of total RNA produced a minimum of 5.5 micrograms from each sample. Primed by a sample-barcoded 5' primer and a J-beta primer mix, a second PCR proceeded for 7 to 11 cycles. TCRdb re-analysed the 5' RACE reads in MiXCR, keeping a single row per CDR3 protein. The data show fewer than 2 million distinct CDR3 sequences, 30% to 40% seen once. The data derive from a study of blood T cells in healthy people across ages. Whole-study findings and limits: Per million T cells, TCR beta diversity dropped roughly linearly as age increased.

This sequence originates from a human donor in good health. This chain uses TRBV4-3 with TRBJ1-2; no clear D gene. What was sequenced was blood. This CDR3 is CASSQESLVFYGYTF. Written as DNA, the CDR3 is TGCGCCAGCAGCCAAGAGTCACTGGTTTTCTATGGCTACACCTTC.